This is a list of T cell receptor beta chains from one sample in a study of blood T cell repertoires in COVID-19. The assay was immunoSEQ multiplex PCR, and TCRdb's table has in-frame clones only and misses some. The sample carries under 200,000 clones, 75% to 85% recorded once. Material: PBMCs or T cells enriched from blood (not recorded which). The source of these receptors is a woman aged 55-70 years who had recovered from COVID-19. CDR3s include the opening cysteine and the closing phenylalanine or tryptophan. D genes are given only for firm matches. Size values are once, few and many counts, or a class for expanded clones, and some rows have none.

V	J	size	D	length	DNA	CDR3
TRBV7-2	TRBJ2-7	many	TRBD1	16	TGTGCCAGCAGCTTAGGAAGGACAGGACACTCCTACGAGCAGTACTTC	CASSLGRTGHSYEQYF
TRBV6-5	TRBJ2-1	.	TRBD2	15	TGTGCCAGCAACTTAGCGGGGGGCACCTACAATGAGCAGTTCTTC	CASNLAGGTYNEQFF
TRBV5-4	TRBJ2-3	.	TRBD2	16	TGTGCCAGCAGCTTGGTGGGCGGGGGGGCCTTAGATACGCAGTATTTT	CASSLVGGGALDTQYF
TRBV7-9	TRBJ1-5	.	TRBD1	14	TGTGCCAGCAGCCTAGGGACAGTCAATCAGCCCCAGCATTTT	CASSLGTVNQPQHF
TRBV7-2	TRBJ1-3	.	.	13	TGTGCCAGCAGCTTACAGGCTTCCGACACCATATATTTT	CASSLQASDTIYF
TRBV2	TRBJ2-5	.	TRBD1	16	TGTGCCAGCAGTGAACCTTTGACAGGGGACGGATCGACCCAGTACTTC	CASSEPLTGDGSTQYF
TRBV5-1	TRBJ2-2	.	.	12	TGCGCCAGCAGCGTAAATGCCGGGGAGCTGTTTTTT	CASSVNAGELFF
TRBV5-1	TRBJ2-2	.	.	13	TGCGCCAGCCGTATGGGGAGTACCGGGGAGCTGTTTTTT	CASRMGSTGELFF
TRBV3-1/TRBV3-2	TRBJ1-5	.	.	14	TGTGCCAGCAGCCACTCGGTAAGCAATCAGCCCCAGCATTTT	CASSHSVSNQPQHF
TRBV19	TRBJ1-5	.	TRBD1	14	TGTGCCAGTAGTGGGCAGGGGGGTACTCAGCCCCAGCATTTT	CASSGQGGTQPQHF
TRBV29-1	TRBJ1-4	.	TRBD1	12	TGCAGCGCGACAGGGGCCGATGAAAAACTGTTTTTT	CSATGADEKLFF
TRBV5-1	TRBJ1-4	.	.	17	TGCGCCAGCAGCGCAGTTCCCTTCTTTTCAACTAATGAAAAACTGTTTTTT	CASSAVPFFSTNEKLFF
TRBV7-6	TRBJ2-1	many	TRBD2	16	TGTGCCAGCAGCAGAGAAGCGGGGGGGTTTGGTAATGAGCAGTTCTTC	CASSREAGGFGNEQFF
TRBV24-1	TRBJ2-2	.	.	15	TGTGCCACCAGTGATCGGCAGGTTAACACCGGGGAGCTGTTTTTT	CATSDRQVNTGELFF
TRBV30	TRBJ1-6	.	.	14	TGTGCCTGGAGCGGGAGCTCCTATAATTCACCCCTCCACTTT	CAWSGSSYNSPLHF
TRBV13	TRBJ1-3	.	.	15	TGTGCCAGCAGCTTAGGTGTAGGGGCTGGAAACACCATATATTTT	CASSLGVGAGNTIYF
TRBV10-3	TRBJ2-1	.	TRBD1	15	TGTGCCATCAGTGATACGGACAGGGTAAATGATGAGCAGTTCTTC	CAISDTDRVNDEQFF
TRBV12-3/TRBV12-4	TRBJ1-2	.	.	13	TGTGCCAGCAGTGCCATTCGGACAGATGGCTACACCTTC	CASSAIRTDGYTF
TRBV5-1	TRBJ1-1	.	.	14	TGCGCCAGCAGCTTAACGGGGGGGAACACTGAAGCTTTCTTT	CASSLTGGNTEAFF
TRBV3-1/TRBV3-2	TRBJ2-3	.	TRBD2	16	TGTGCCAGCAGCCGCACCGCGCGGGGGGGCCTCAATACGCAGTATTTT	CASSRTARGGLNTQYF
TRBV7-8	TRBJ2-2	.	.	16	TGTGCCAGCAGCTTAGCCGGGACACTGAACACCGGGGAGCTGTTTTTT	CASSLAGTLNTGELFF
TRBV11-3	TRBJ2-1	.	TRBD1	16	TGTGCCAGCAGCTTATCGGTTTCGGCGACAGGGAGTAAACAGTTCTTC	CASSLSVSATGSKQFF
TRBV9	TRBJ2-3	.	.	15	TGTGCCAGCAGCGTAGCTCGGGGGAGCACAGATACGCAGTATTTT	CASSVARGSTDTQYF
TRBV7-2	TRBJ2-5	.	TRBD1	14	TGTGCCAGCAGCTTAGCGGGACAGCAAGAGACCCAGTACTTC	CASSLAGQQETQYF
TRBV10-3	TRBJ1-2	.	.	14	TGTGCCATCAAACAGGGCCCTACTAACTATGGCTACACCTTC	CAIKQGPTNYGYTF
TRBV30	TRBJ2-3	.	.	15	TGTGCCTGGAGTGTGGGGCAGGGTTTTGAGGATACGCAGTATTTT	CAWSVGQGFEDTQYF
TRBV27	TRBJ1-2	.	TRBD1	15	TGTGCCAGCAGTTTTAGTTGGGACAGGGGAGTACGCTACACCTTC	CASSFSWDRGVRYTF